The 2 T cell receptor beta chains given below trace back to one sample, sequenced in a study of shared clonotypes between healthy human individuals. Sequencing was performed with immunoSEQ multiplex PCR; in TCRdb, only in-frame clones are kept and a portion is missing. This table has roughly 700,000 clones, 90% appearing once. Input material: memory CD8+ T cells from PBMCs. Subset: CD45RO+ cells pooled with CCR7-negative TemRA cells. All receptors come from a man aged 18 to 30 in good health. Some clones in this sample may be carry-over from other donors' samples.

Here the CDR3 reads CASSLALGSEAFF. CDR3 bases: TGTGCCAGCAGCTTGGCTCTGGGCAGCGAAGCTTTCTTT. The chain has TRBV5-6 and TRBJ1-1; D call uncertain. This CDR3 has 13 amino acids. Trimming took off 0 bases at V and 8 bases at J, with 11 bases between the two ends. Looked up from germline, CDR1 is SGHDT and CDR2 is YYEEEE.

The V call is TRBV7-3, the J call TRBJ2-5; TRBD2 matches 11 bases. Germline loops: CDR1 SGHTA, CDR2 FQGTGA. The V and J ends lost 0 bases and 5 bases, in that order; junction bases with no gene match: 2. The CDR3 contains 15 residues. The CDR3 DNA is TGTGCCAGCAGCTTAACGGGGACTAGCGGTGAGACCCAGTACTTC. This codes for CASSLTGTSGETQYF.